A selection of T cell receptor beta chains follows, all from one sample in a study of cytomegalovirus exposure and HLA in healthy donors. Profiling relied on immunoSEQ multiplex PCR, and the TCRdb table lists in-frame clones only, not all of them. This sample has over 150,000 clones, with 80% found just once. The sample consisted of PBMCs. The source is a man aged 18-30 years in good health and CMV-seropositive. Both conserved end residues are part of each CDR3. The D gene is left open where the match is weak. Size tells how often a clone was seen (once, few, many) or the class of an expanded clone, and some rows leave it out.

d_gene,abundance,v_gene,j_gene,CDR3nt,CDR3aa
.,.,TRBV7-2,TRBJ2-1,TGTGCCACCCGCCGGGGGTTTAATAATGAGCAGTTCTTC,CATRRGFNNEQFF
.,.,TRBV7-9,TRBJ1-1,TGTGCCAGCAGCTTACTTCATAGGAACACTGAAGCTTTCTTT,CASSLLHRNTEAFF
TRBD1,.,TRBV29-1,TRBJ2-1,TGCAGCGTTGATCCCCGGGGGACAGGGGAAAATGAGCAGTTCTTC,CSVDPRGTGENEQFF
.,few,TRBV19,TRBJ1-6,TGTGCCAGTAGTATATCGGCGGGAAGTCGGTCACCCCTCCACTTT,CASSISAGSRSPLHF
TRBD1,few,TRBV15,TRBJ2-3,TGTGCCGTTACCGGGACAGGGGGCACAGATACGCAGTATTTT,CAVTGTGGTDTQYF
TRBD1,.,TRBV4-2,TRBJ2-1,TGTGCCAGCAGCCAAGAAGTCCCAGGGGGCGATGAGCAGTTCTTC,CASSQEVPGGDEQFF
.,.,TRBV4-3,TRBJ1-3,TGCGCCAGCAGCCAAGGCGCGGGAAGCTCTGGAAACACCATATATTTT,CASSQGAGSSGNTIYF
TRBD1,once,TRBV19,TRBJ1-5,TGTGCCAGTAGTATAGTGGGGGACAGGGCTCAGCCCCAGCATTTT,CASSIVGDRAQPQHF
.,once,TRBV11-2,TRBJ2-7,TGTGCCAGCAGCGGGAGAGCGTCCTACGAGCAGTACTTC,CASSGRASYEQYF
.,.,TRBV19,TRBJ1-5,TGTGCCAGTAGCGAATCGGGTCGTAGCCGGCAGCCCCAGCATTTT,CASSESGRSRQPQHF
.,.,TRBV11-2,TRBJ2-5,TGTGCCAGCAGCTTAGATACTGGAGGGCCCCACCAAGAGACCCAGTACTTC,CASSLDTGGPHQETQYF
.,.,TRBV30,TRBJ1-4,TGTGCCTGGAGTGTATCTGGGTTCGGGGGTGTTGACAAACTGTTTTTT,CAWSVSGFGGVDKLFF
TRBD1,.,TRBV19,TRBJ1-5,TGTGCCAGTAGTGCAACAGGGGGCCAGCCCCAGCATTTT,CASSATGGQPQHF
.,.,TRBV7-9,TRBJ2-1,TGTGCCAGCAGCTTAGTCCGCGCGGGTGGCGAGCAGTTCTTC,CASSLVRAGGEQFF
.,.,TRBV4-1,TRBJ1-1,TGCGCCAGCAGTCAGACAGTTGGTCGGAGCACTGAAGCTTTCTTT,CASSQTVGRSTEAFF
.,.,TRBV2,TRBJ2-1,TGTGCCAGCAGGATCCTCAGGGACAATGAGCAGTTCTTC,CASRILRDNEQFF
.,.,TRBV6-5,TRBJ2-5,TGTGCCAGCCGCGGAGGGGCCGAGGAGACCCAGTACTTC,CASRGGAEETQYF
.,once,TRBV7-3,TRBJ1-1,TGTGCCAGCAGCTTAACGGGCAACCGTGAAGCTTTCTTT,CASSLTGNREAFF
TRBD2,.,TRBV7-6,TRBJ2-7,TGTGCCAGCAGCTTTCGGGGGGAGGGAGTAAGAGAGCAGTACTTC,CASSFRGEGVREQYF